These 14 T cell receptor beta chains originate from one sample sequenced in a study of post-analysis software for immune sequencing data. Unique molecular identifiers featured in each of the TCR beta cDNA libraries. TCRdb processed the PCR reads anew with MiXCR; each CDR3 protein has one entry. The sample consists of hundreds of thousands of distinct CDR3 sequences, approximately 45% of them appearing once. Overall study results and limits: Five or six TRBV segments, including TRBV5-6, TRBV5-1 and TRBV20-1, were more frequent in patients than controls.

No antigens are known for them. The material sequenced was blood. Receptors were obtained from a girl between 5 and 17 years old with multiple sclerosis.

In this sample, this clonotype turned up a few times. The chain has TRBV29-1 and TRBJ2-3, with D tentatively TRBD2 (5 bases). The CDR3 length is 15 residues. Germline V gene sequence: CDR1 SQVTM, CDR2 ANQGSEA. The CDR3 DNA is TGCAGTTTTGCTCAAGCGGATGCTAGCACAGATACGCAGTATTTT. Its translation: CSFAQADASTDTQYF.

Written as DNA, the CDR3 is TGTGCCAGCAGCTTAAACAGGGAGCCCGAGACCCAGTACTTC. Its protein is CASSLNREPETQYF. The chain employs TRBV6-6 and TRBJ2-7, with D perhaps TRBD1 (6 bases). The J call may be faulty, since TRBJ2-5 better matches the DNA end. Germline values: CDR1 MNHNY, CDR2 SVGAGI (reference sequence). This CDR3 spans 14 amino acids.

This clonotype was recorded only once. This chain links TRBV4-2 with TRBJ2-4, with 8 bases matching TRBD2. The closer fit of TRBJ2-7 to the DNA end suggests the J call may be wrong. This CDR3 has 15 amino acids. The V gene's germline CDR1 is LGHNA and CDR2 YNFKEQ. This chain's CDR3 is CASSQELAEPYEQYF. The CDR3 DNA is TGTGCCAGCAGCCAAGAACTAGCGGAACCCTACGAGCAGTACTTC.

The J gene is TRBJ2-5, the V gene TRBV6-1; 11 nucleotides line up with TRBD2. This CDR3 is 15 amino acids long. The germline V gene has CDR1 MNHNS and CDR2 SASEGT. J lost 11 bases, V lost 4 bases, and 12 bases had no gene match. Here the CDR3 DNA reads TGTGCCAGCAGTGGGCTAGCGGGAGGCAGTAATGAGCAGTACTTC. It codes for CASSGLAGGSNEQYF.

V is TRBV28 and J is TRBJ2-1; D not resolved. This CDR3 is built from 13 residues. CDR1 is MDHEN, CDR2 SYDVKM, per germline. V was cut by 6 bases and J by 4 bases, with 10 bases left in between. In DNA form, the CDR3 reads TGTGCCAGCAGCCCCGACCCTTACAATGAGCAGTTCTTC. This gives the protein CASSPDPYNEQFF.

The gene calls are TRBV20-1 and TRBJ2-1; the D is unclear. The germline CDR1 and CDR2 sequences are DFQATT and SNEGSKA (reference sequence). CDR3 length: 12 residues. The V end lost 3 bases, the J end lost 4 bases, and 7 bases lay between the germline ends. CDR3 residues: CSARGQYNEQFF. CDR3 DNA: TGCAGTGCTAGGGGTCAGTACAATGAGCAGTTCTTC.

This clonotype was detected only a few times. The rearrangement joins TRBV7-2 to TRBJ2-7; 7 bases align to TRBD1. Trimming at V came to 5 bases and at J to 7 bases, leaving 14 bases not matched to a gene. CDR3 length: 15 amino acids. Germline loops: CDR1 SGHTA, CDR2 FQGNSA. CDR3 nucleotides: TGTGCCAGCAGCCCATCGACAGGGTTCGTGGGTGAGCAGTACTTC. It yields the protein CASSPSTGFVGEQYF.

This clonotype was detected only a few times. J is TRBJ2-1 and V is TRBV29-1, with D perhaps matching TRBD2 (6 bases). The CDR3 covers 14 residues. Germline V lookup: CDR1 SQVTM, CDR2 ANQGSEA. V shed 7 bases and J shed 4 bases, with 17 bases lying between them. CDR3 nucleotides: TGCAGCGCGGGTGGGAGGTCAGGGTACAATGAGCAGTTCTTC. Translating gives CSAGGRSGYNEQFF.

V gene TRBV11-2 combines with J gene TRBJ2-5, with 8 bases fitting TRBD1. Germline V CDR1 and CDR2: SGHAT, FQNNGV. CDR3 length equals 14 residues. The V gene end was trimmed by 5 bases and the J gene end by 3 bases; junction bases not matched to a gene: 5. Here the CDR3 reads CASSTRTGKETQYF. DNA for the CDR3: TGTGCCAGCAGCACCCGGACAGGGAAAGAGACCCAGTACTTC.

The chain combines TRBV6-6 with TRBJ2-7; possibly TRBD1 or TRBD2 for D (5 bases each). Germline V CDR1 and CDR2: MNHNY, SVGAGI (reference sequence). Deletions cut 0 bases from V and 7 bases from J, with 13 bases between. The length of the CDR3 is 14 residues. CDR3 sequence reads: CASSYSGTLEEQYF. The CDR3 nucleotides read TGTGCCAGCAGTTACTCTGGGACCTTAGAGGAGCAGTACTTC.

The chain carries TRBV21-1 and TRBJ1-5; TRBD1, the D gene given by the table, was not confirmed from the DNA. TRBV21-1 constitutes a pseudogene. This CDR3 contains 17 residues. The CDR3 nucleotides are TGTGCCAGCAGCAACATGTGGCAGGGGGAACCAGTTCAGCCCCAGCATTTT. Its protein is CASSNMWQGEPVQPQHF.

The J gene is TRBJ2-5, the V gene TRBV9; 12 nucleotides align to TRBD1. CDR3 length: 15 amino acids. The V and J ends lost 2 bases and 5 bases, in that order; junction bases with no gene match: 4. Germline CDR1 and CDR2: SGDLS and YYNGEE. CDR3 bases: TGTGCCAGCAGCGTTGGGACAGGGGGCGTGGAGACCCAGTACTTC. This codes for CASSVGTGGVETQYF.

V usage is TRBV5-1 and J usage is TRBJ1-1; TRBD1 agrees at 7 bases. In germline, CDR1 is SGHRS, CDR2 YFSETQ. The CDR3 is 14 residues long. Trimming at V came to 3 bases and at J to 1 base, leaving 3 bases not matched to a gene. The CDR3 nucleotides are TGCGCCAGCAGCTCACGACAGGGGAACACTGAAGCTTTCTTT. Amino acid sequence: CASSSRQGNTEAFF.

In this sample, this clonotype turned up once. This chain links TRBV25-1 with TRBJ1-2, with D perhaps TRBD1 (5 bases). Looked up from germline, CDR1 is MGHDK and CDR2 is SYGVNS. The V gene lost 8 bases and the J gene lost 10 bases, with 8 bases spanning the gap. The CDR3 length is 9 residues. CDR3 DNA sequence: TGTGCCAGCGGGGACTTCTACACCTTC. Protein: CASGDFYTF.